This T cell receptor (delta chain) was identified in a study of gamma-delta chains in newborns, infants, children. Across the whole study: Polyclonal expansion of innate γδ T cells after birth follows microbial exposure.

CDR1 and CDR2 (germline): GEAIGNYY, EKD. Trimming took 3 bases from V and 0 from J; bases not matched to a gene: 18. This CDR3 contains 19 residues. TCRdb re-called clones from the reads via CATT. The sample has 7,000 to 9,500 delta-chain clones; approximately 24% are singletons. The chain couples TRDV2 to TRDJ1, with 7 bases lining up with TRDD3. The source of this sequence is a child who was a newborn, infant or young child, either healthy, febrile or measles-vaccinated (not recorded which). The sample was blood. CDR3 nucleotide sequence: TGTGCCTGTGACCTTATTCACTGGTGGGATACTCCCGACACCGATAAACTCATCTTT. Its protein product is CACDLIHWWDTPDTDKLIF.